This is a list of T cell receptor beta chains from one sample in a study of regulatory T cells in long-lasting Graves disease. In TCRdb, the multiplex PCR reads were re-called with MiXCR into one record per CDR3 protein. The sample shows 510,000 or so distinct CDR3 sequences, 12% of them seen only once. The data also belong to a second study, concerning T cells in Graves' hyperthyroidism and ophthalmopathy.

Specimen: peripheral blood mononuclear cells (PBMCs), collected at new diagnosis, from a patient treated with antithyroid drugs. The receptors were gathered from a woman in her twenties or thirties with Graves disease. The CDR3 runs from the conserved cysteine through the conserved F or W. The D gene is left open where the match is weak. The size entry gives once, few, many or a size class.

CASSLAGTGVTGELVF | TGTGCCAGCAGCTTAGCCGGGACAGGGGTCACCGGGGAGCTGGTTTTT | TRBJ2-2 | few | TRBD1 | TRBV7-2 | 16
CAISDLASSVRYEQYF | TGTGCCATCAGTGATCTCGCCTCTAGCGTGCGCTACGAGCAGTACTTC | TRBJ2-7 | many | - | TRBV10-3 | 16
CASSSEGRGPEAFF | TGTGCCAGCAGTTCGGAGGGGAGGGGGCCTGAAGCTTTCTTT | TRBJ1-1 | many | TRBD1 | TRBV2 | 14
CASSPITLWGGRQGRYNEQFF | TGTGCCAGCAGCCCGATCACACTGTGGGGGGGTAGACAGGGGCGATACAATGAGCAGTTCTTC | TRBJ2-1 | few | - | TRBV5-6 | 21
CASSIGLAGGAYEQYF | TGTGCCAGTAGTATAGGGCTAGCGGGAGGTGCCTACGAGCAGTACTTC | TRBJ2-7 | many | TRBD2 | TRBV19 | 16
CASSLLVRYNEQFF | TGTGCCAGCAGTTTGCTAGTGAGGTACAATGAGCAGTTCTTC | TRBJ2-1 | many | - | TRBV12-3/TRBV12-4 | 14
CASSLIRVGELFF | TGTGCCAGCAGTTTGATAAGAGTCGGGGAGCTGTTTTTT | TRBJ2-2 | few | - | TRBV28 | 13
CASSDGTSGTLGGELFF | TGCGCCAGCAGCGACGGGACTAGCGGCACCCTTGGCGGGGAGCTGTTTTTT | TRBJ2-2 | many | TRBD2 | TRBV5-1 | 17
CASGWMGLNTEAFF | TGTGCCAGCGGCTGGATGGGGCTGAACACTGAAGCTTTCTTT | TRBJ1-1 | many | - | TRBV2 | 14
CASSLHVGTMGYNEQFF | TGTGCCAGCAGTTTACATGTCGGAACCATGGGCTACAATGAGCAGTTCTTC | TRBJ2-1 | many | - | TRBV27 | 17